Listed below are T cell receptor beta chains from one sample, sequenced in a study of cytomegalovirus exposure and HLA in healthy donors. Libraries were prepared by immunoSEQ multiplex PCR; TCRdb keeps only in-frame clonotypes and omits some of them. The table has roughly 60,000 clones, around 70% seen once. The sample taken for sequencing was PBMCs. The receptors here all came from a woman aged 55-69 years in good health and CMV-seropositive. Each CDR3 is given with its conserved first and last residue. The D gene is left open where the match is weak. A clone size is listed for some rows: how often the clone was seen (once, few, many), or a class if it is expanded.

V	size	D	J	CDR3	DNA
TRBV27	.	TRBD2	TRBJ2-3	CASSGLAGADTQYF	TGTGCCAGCAGCGGACTAGCGGGGGCAGATACGCAGTATTTT
TRBV27	.	.	TRBJ1-6	CASSLSPGEFSPLHF	TGTGCCAGCAGTTTATCCCCAGGGGAATTTTCACCCCTCCACTTT
TRBV11-2	few	.	TRBJ1-1	CASSFPTGLHPEAFF	TGTGCCAGCAGCTTTCCGACAGGCCTCCACCCTGAAGCTTTCTTT
TRBV4-2	few	TRBD2	TRBJ2-3	CASSQDSRGGSDTQYF	TGTGCCAGCAGCCAAGACTCTCGGGGGGGCTCAGATACGCAGTATTTT
TRBV4-3	.	.	TRBJ1-1	CASSQDWLNTEAFF	TGCGCCAGCAGCCAAGATTGGCTGAACACTGAAGCTTTCTTT
TRBV7-3	medium-sized	.	TRBJ2-3	CASSPGTLGTDTQYF	TGTGCCAGCAGCCCAGGGACTTTAGGCACAGATACGCAGTATTTT
TRBV5-1	.	TRBD1	TRBJ1-1	CASSPSQGEITEAFF	TGCGCCAGCAGCCCGTCTCAGGGGGAGATCACTGAAGCTTTCTTT
TRBV9	.	TRBD2	TRBJ2-1	CASSLSAGGPYNEQFF	TGTGCCAGCAGCCTGTCTGCGGGGGGGCCCTACAATGAGCAGTTCTTC
TRBV11-2	few	.	TRBJ2-7	CASRFDSPYEQYF	TGTGCCAGCAGGTTCGACAGCCCCTACGAGCAGTACTTC
TRBV27	.	.	TRBJ1-1	CASRTSTGANTEAFF	TGTGCCAGCAGGACCTCAACGGGAGCGAACACTGAAGCTTTCTTT
TRBV5-6	few	TRBD1	TRBJ2-7	CASSAGQGVTYEQYF	TGTGCCAGCAGCGCGGGACAGGGGGTAACCTACGAGCAGTACTTC
TRBV5-4	.	.	TRBJ1-3	CASSGTGPLSSGNTIYF	TGTGCCAGCAGCGGAACAGGGCCCCTAAGCTCTGGAAACACCATATATTTT
TRBV20-1	.	.	TRBJ1-2	CSAIGGYTF	TGCAGTGCTATCGGGGGCTACACCTTC
TRBV7-9	.	.	TRBJ1-4	CASSDRTSNEKLFF	TGTGCCAGCAGCGACCGGACATCTAATGAAAAACTGTTTTTT
TRBV9	.	.	TRBJ1-3	CASSIQGLSGNTIYF	TGTGCCAGCAGCATCCAGGGCCTCTCTGGAAACACCATATATTTT
TRBV7-2	.	TRBD2	TRBJ2-1	CASRESGTRSYNEQFF	TGTGCCAGCAGGGAATCCGGGACTAGATCCTACAATGAGCAGTTCTTC
TRBV2	.	TRBD2	TRBJ2-7	CASRPSGEGFYEQYF	TGTGCCAGCAGACCTAGCGGGGAAGGTTTCTACGAGCAGTACTTC
TRBV4-3	.	TRBD1	TRBJ2-7	CASSRETGQYYEQYF	TGCGCCAGCAGCCGGGAAACGGGACAGTACTACGAGCAGTACTTC
TRBV27	.	TRBD1	TRBJ2-7	CASKLTQGGRYEQYF	TGTGCCAGCAAACTAACACAGGGGGGTCGCTACGAGCAGTACTTC
TRBV5-1	.	.	TRBJ1-1	CASSSWGGTEAFF	TGCGCCAGCAGCTCCTGGGGGGGCACTGAAGCTTTCTTT
TRBV7-2	once	TRBD2	TRBJ2-3	CASSHRLGLAGSVTDTQYF	TGTGCCAGCAGCCACCGGCTCGGGCTAGCGGGGTCGGTCACAGATACGCAGTATTTT
TRBV27	few	.	TRBJ2-1	CASGKWGGDNEQFF	TGTGCCAGCGGAAAGTGGGGAGGAGACAATGAGCAGTTCTTC
TRBV14	.	.	TRBJ2-5	CASSRDNEETQYF	TGTGCCAGCAGCCGGGACAATGAAGAGACCCAGTACTTC
TRBV6-5	.	TRBD2	TRBJ2-5	CASSSNGASGGRPQYF	TGTGCCAGCAGTTCTAACGGGGCTAGCGGGGGGAGACCCCAGTACTTC
TRBV6-5	few	TRBD1	TRBJ2-5	CASSSTGGETQYF	TGTGCCAGCAGTAGCACAGGGGGAGAGACCCAGTACTTC
TRBV19	few	.	TRBJ1-5	CASSIDLIRLSNQPQHF	TGTGCCAGTAGTATAGATCTGATCAGGTTAAGCAATCAGCCCCAGCATTTT
TRBV7-8	.	TRBD1	TRBJ1-2	CASSARAGGIDYGYTF	TGTGCCAGCAGCGCGAGGGCAGGGGGTATTGACTATGGCTACACCTTC
TRBV7-9	.	.	TRBJ1-2	CASSPYFDSSPNKYGYTF	TGTGCCAGCAGCCCCTATTTCGACAGCTCTCCAAACAAGTATGGCTACACCTTC
TRBV14	.	.	TRBJ1-3	CASSPLEGLLSGNTIYF	TGTGCCAGCAGCCCCCTAGAGGGACTCCTCTCTGGAAACACCATATATTTT
TRBV6-4	.	.	TRBJ1-6	CASSDRRGSPLHF	TGTGCCAGCAGTGACCGGAGGGGTTCACCCCTCCACTTT
TRBV29-1	.	TRBD1	TRBJ1-1	CSVQGQGPTEAFF	TGCAGCGTTCAGGGACAGGGACCTACTGAAGCTTTCTTT
TRBV10-3	.	TRBD1	TRBJ1-2	CAIRTQGAFGGGYTF	TGTGCCATCAGGACTCAGGGGGCCTTCGGGGGTGGCTACACCTTC
TRBV7-2	.	.	TRBJ1-6	CASSLLGGNSPLHF	TGTGCCAGCAGCCTATTGGGGGGAAATTCACCCCTCCACTTT